This T cell receptor (beta chain) derives from a study of shared clonotypes between healthy human individuals. This clone was counted once. Sequenced by immunoSEQ multiplex PCR; TCRdb stores in-frame clones only, minus some. The repertoire includes 2 million to 2.5 million clones, less than 95% of them detected once, and approximately 0.41% sits in the top ten. The CDR3 has 16 amino acids. The germline V gene encodes CDR1 SGHDT and CDR2 YYEEEE. The V segment lost 4 bases and the J segment 5 bases; nucleotides outside the gene matches: 6. The clonotype was recovered from a man younger than 35 in good health. Some clones in this sample may be carry-over from other donors' samples. Sequenced input: naive CD4+ T cells from PBMCs. As to subset: CD45RA+ positively selected. The genes are TRBV5-6 and TRBJ2-5, with TRBD2 matching over 15 bases. The DNA for the CDR3 is TGTGCCAGCAGCCCTAGGACTAGCGGGAGGGTGGAGACCCAGTACTTC. Translation: CASSPRTSGRVETQYF.